This T cell receptor (beta chain) was captured in a study of blood T cell repertoires in COVID-19. Study summary: Both acute and convalescent COVID-19 samples were obtained from the United States, Italy and Spain. In each case, the material was cDNA or gDNA derived from T cells, B-cell-depleted T cells, or PBMCs.

Self-reported history from a screening survey and questionnaire set each donor's cohort. How the authors handled the data: Amplification from reference gene primers served as the basis for estimated nucleated cell counts. Libraries were prepared by immunoSEQ multiplex PCR; TCRdb keeps only in-frame clonotypes and omits some of them. Clonal size and the V and J genes are those of that table, whereas D and trimming came from the DNA. The sample holds approximately 310,000 clones, roughly 85% seen once. This sequence was found in a woman aged 25-40 years who had been exposed to COVID-19. The sample comprised PBMCs or T cells enriched from blood (not recorded which).

CDR3 residues: CASSEGSGQETQYF. The CDR3 bases are TGTGCCAGCAGTGAGGGTTCGGGGCAAGAGACCCAGTACTTC. This chain connects TRBV2 to TRBJ2-5; a possible D gene is TRBD2 (5 bases). The CDR3 length is 14 residues. Germline V CDR1 and CDR2: SNHLY, FYNNEI. V was cut by 3 bases and J by 2 bases, with 10 bases left in between.